What follows are 14 T cell receptor beta chains derived from one specimen sequenced in a study of TET2 disruption in CD19-targeted CAR T cells. Clones were sequenced by immunoSEQ multiplex PCR, and TCRdb holds only the in-frame ones, with some missing. This sample's table has around 27,000 clones. No antigen is known for these receptors. As to treatment: autologous CTL019 cells: CD19 CAR with 4-1BB and CD3 zeta domains. The sequencing here drew on CD8- CAR+ T cells sorted from cultured blood T cells, taken for CD19 CAR T cell therapy. Subset noted: CD8-negative CAR-positive T cells from the infusion product. These receptor sequences come from a man aged 65 to 85 with chronic lymphocytic leukemia.

Comment on this clone: Sequencing ends 3 residues short of the CDR3 end; the germline J gene provides the rest. The chain couples TRBV11-2 to TRBJ1-1, with no clear D. This CDR3 is 14 amino acids long. CDR1 SGHAT and CDR2 FQNNGV come from the germline V gene. V shed 5 bases and J shed 3 bases, with 13 bases lying between them. CDR3 amino acids: CASSARGFDTEAFF. The part of the CDR3 DNA that was read is TGTGCCAGCAGCGCACGGGGTTTCGACACTGAA.

Judged by frequency, this clone is medium-sized (0.01 to 0.1%). The read finishes 3 residues shy of the CDR3 end, and the germline J gene is used to complete it. Other DNA sequences within the sample encode an identical CDR3. The chain carries TRBV12-5 and TRBJ1-3; D possibly corresponds to TRBD1 (5 bases). The CDR3 spans 16 residues. The germline gives CDR1 LGHNT, CDR2 FRNRAP. Trimming pared 3 bases from V and 4 bases from J, leaving 16 bases between. CDR3: CASGFYTGSRGNTIYF. CDR3 DNA (partial): TGTGCTAGTGGTTTTTACACAGGCAGTCGAGGAAACACC. The variable domain in full, completed from reference TRBV12-5 and TRBJ1-3, reads DARVTQTPRHKVTEMGQEVTMRCQPILGHNTVFWYRQTMMQGLELLAYFRNRAPLDDSGMPKDRFSAEMPDATLATLKIQPSEPRDSAVYFCASGFYTGSRGNTIYFGEGSWLTVV.

Notes on this clone: The CDR3 goes on 3 residues after the read ends, and that part is filled in from the germline J gene. Additional DNA sequences in this sample encode the identical CDR3. The V and J genes are TRBV4-1 and TRBJ1-3, with D possibly matching TRBD1 (5 bases). Germline values: CDR1 MGHRA, CDR2 YSYEKL. This CDR3 region has 15 residues. Trimming pared 2 bases from V and 2 bases from J, leaving 10 bases between. CDR3 DNA (partial): TGCGCCAGCAGCCAACAGGGAGTGGCTGGAAACACC. Its translation is CASSQQGVAGNT. The full CDR3 is CASSQQGVAGNTIYF.

Points on this clone: The CDR3 is cut off 3 residues early in the read; its end comes from the germline J gene. The chain has TRBV18 and TRBJ2-4; D may correspond to TRBD1 or TRBD2 (7 bases each). This CDR3 comprises 17 residues. Germline V gene sequence: CDR1 KGHSH, CDR2 LQKENI. This chain's CDR3 is CASSSQGGGPSEETQYF. The covered CDR3 bases are TGTGCCAGCTCATCCCAGGGAGGGGGCCCCTCCGAAGAGACT.

Concerning this clone: The CDR3 extends 3 residues past the end of the read, so its final part is completed from the germline J gene. This chain links TRBV6-2 or TRBV6-3 with TRBJ1-2; D not certain. CDR3 size: 14 residues. CDR1 is MNHEY, CDR2 SVGEGT, per germline. CDR3 in amino acids: CASSTPPVGYDYTF. The covered CDR3 bases are TGTGCCAGCAGTACCCCCCCGGTGGGCTACGAC.

Points on this clone: The CDR3 end lies 3 residues beyond the end of the read and is filled in from the germline J gene. This rearrangement joins TRBV19 to TRBJ2-2; D perhaps matches TRBD1 (6 bases). V was trimmed by 5 bases and J by 0 bases, leaving 7 bases between them. This CDR3 is built from 14 residues. Germline V gene lookup returns CDR1 LNHDA and CDR2 SQIVND (reference sequence). The CDR3 region is CASSQGSNTGELFF. CDR3 DNA (partial): TGTGCCAGTAGTCAGGGGTCGAACACCGGGGAG.

Points on this clone: The CDR3 extends 3 residues past the end of the read, so its final part is completed from the germline J gene. The chain is built from TRBV5-1 and TRBJ2-1; 8 bases align to TRBD1. The V and J ends lost 7 bases and 3 bases, in that order; junction bases with no gene match: 15. Per germline, CDR1 SGHRS and CDR2 YFSETQ. The CDR3 sequence is 17 residues long. The CDR3 protein is CASRIDPGQAIYNEQFF. The sequenced CDR3 bases are TGCGCCAGCCGAATAGATCCGGGACAGGCGATCTACAATGAG.

Comment on this clone: Read data end 3 residues before the CDR3 end; the end is taken from the germline J gene. The chain carries TRBV12-3 or TRBV12-4 and TRBJ2-2; tentative D call: TRBD2 (6 bases). CDR3 length: 16 amino acids. V was pared by 5 bases and J by 5 bases, with 18 bases between. The CDR3 region is CASSPVGREATGELFF. The sequenced CDR3 bases are TGTGCCAGCAGTCCGGTCGGCAGGGAGGCGACCGGGGAG.

With regard to this clone: The CDR3 end is not reached by the read, which stops 3 residues before it; the germline J gene fills it in. The V and J genes are TRBV19 and TRBJ1-2, with D possibly matching TRBD1 (6 bases). The V gene's germline CDR1 is LNHDA and CDR2 SQIVND (reference sequence). This CDR3 has 14 amino acids. Trimming stripped 4 bases from V and 4 bases from J, with 13 bases between. The DNA read from the CDR3 is TGTGCCAGTAGTAACTTCGGGGGGGCCTATGGC. Translated, it gives CASSNFGGAYG. The full CDR3 protein reads CASSNFGGAYGYTF.

About this clone: From the germline J gene comes the end of the CDR3, since the read stops 3 residues before it. The gene calls are TRBV20-1 and TRBJ1-6; D is possibly TRBD1 (5 bases). CDR1 and CDR2 (germline): DFQATT, SNEGSKA (reference sequence). The V and J ends lost 3 bases and 4 bases respectively, with 13 bases between them. The CDR3 is made up of 15 amino acids. The CDR3 sequence: CSARGGGAYNSPLHF. The sequenced part of the CDR3 DNA is TGCAGTGCTAGGGGGGGAGGAGCTTATAATTCACCC.

Notes on this clone: The missing CDR3 end, 3 residues past where the read stops, is filled in from the germline J gene. The chain combines TRBV19 with TRBJ2-5; 9 bases fit TRBD2. This CDR3 region has 17 residues. Germline CDR1 reads LNHDA; CDR2 reads SQIVND (reference sequence). Unmatched junction bases numbered 10, after V lost 0 bases and J lost 5 bases. The CDR3 is CASSIDGLAGPSETQYF. CDR3 DNA (partial): TGTGCCAGTAGTATAGATGGGCTAGCGGGGCCCTCGGAGACC.

Concerning this clone: The read ends 3 residues shy of where the CDR3 ends; the end is completed using the germline J gene. Other DNA sequences in the same sample also yield this CDR3. The chain has TRBV11-3 and TRBJ1-2; 9 nucleotides agree with TRBD1. CDR1 is SGHNT, CDR2 YENEEA, per germline. CDR3 size: 13 residues. Here the CDR3 reads CASSSYRGLGYTF. CDR3 DNA (partial): TGTGCCAGCAGCTCATACAGGGGGCTTGGT.

About this clone: The read terminates 3 residues before the CDR3 end, so the remaining end is supplied by the germline J gene. V gene TRBV19 combines with J gene TRBJ2-4, with D maybe TRBD1 (5 bases). The CDR3 totals 13 residues. Per germline, CDR1 LNHDA and CDR2 SQIVND (reference sequence). The DNA read from the CDR3 is TGTGCCAGTAGTTTTCAGGGCCAAGGGCCT. It translates to CASSFQGQGP. The entire CDR3 is CASSFQGQGPQYF. The full variable domain, in which reference TRBV19 and TRBJ2-4 provide the parts outside the CDR3, is DGGITQSPKYLFRKEGQNVTLSCEQNLNHDAMYWYRQDPGQGLRLIYYSQIVNDFQKGDIAEGYSVSREKKESFPLTVTSAQKNPTAFYLCASSFQGQGPQYFGAGTRLSVL.

As to this clone: From the germline J gene comes the end of the CDR3, since the read stops 3 residues before it. This chain uses TRBV11-2 with TRBJ2-1; 7 positions agree with TRBD1. The CDR3 consists of 13 residues. In germline, CDR1 is SGHAT, CDR2 FQNNGV. Trimming removed 3 bases from V and 7 bases from J; junction bases left unmatched: 3. Here the CDR3 reads CASSLGQTNEQFF. CDR3 DNA, as far as it was read: TGTGCCAGCAGCTTGGGACAGACAAATGAG. Looking up the rest from reference TRBV11-2 and TRBJ2-1 gives the full variable domain: EAGVAQSPRYKIIEKRQSVAFWCNPISGHATLYWYQQILGQGPKLLIQFQNNGVVDDSQLPKDRFSAERLKGVDSTLKIQPAKLEDSAVYLCASSLGQTNEQFFGPGTRLTVL.